The 28 T cell receptor beta chains listed next were all sequenced from one sample in a study of T cells in women clearing cervical HPV infection. Measured with immunoSEQ multiplex PCR; TCRdb has only the in-frame clones, and not every one. The sample has about 36,000 clones. The sequenced sample consisted of blood buffy coat. The receptors here all came from a woman aged 18-70 years with a cervical HPV16 infection that either progressed to CIN3+ or cleared (not recorded which).

On this clone itself: The read ends 3 residues shy of where the CDR3 ends; the end is completed using the germline J gene. The chain combines TRBV6-1 with TRBJ2-7, with D perhaps TRBD1 (5 bases). Trimming cost V 1 base and J 2 bases, with 9 bases left between them. Germline CDR1 reads MNHNS; CDR2 reads SASEGT. The CDR3 has 14 amino acids. The covered CDR3 bases are TGTGCCAGCAGTGAAGACAGGCGTACCTACGAG. Its translation: CASSEDRRTYE. The CDR3 in its entirety is CASSEDRRTYEQYF.

With respect to this clone: The read comes to an end 3 residues before the CDR3 does, leaving the germline J gene to fill in the end. J is TRBJ2-7 and V is TRBV6-2 or TRBV6-3; D possibly corresponds to TRBD1 (5 bases). In germline, CDR1 is MNHEY, CDR2 SVGEGT. Trimming cost V 4 bases and J 5 bases, with 21 bases left between them. This CDR3 comprises 16 residues. Incomplete CDR3 DNA: TGTGCCAGCAGTTCCACCCTGCGACAGTCTGGCCACGAG. Encoded protein: CASSSTLRQSGHE. In full, the CDR3 is CASSSTLRQSGHEQYF.

Comment on this clone: The missing CDR3 end, 3 residues past where the read stops, is filled in from the germline J gene. The chain is built from TRBV19 and TRBJ2-2, with a possible D match to TRBD2 (6 bases). V lost 8 bases, J lost 1 base, and 20 bases lay in between. The CDR3 has 17 amino acids. The germline V gene has CDR1 LNHDA and CDR2 SQIVND (reference sequence). The chain's CDR3 is CASSSGGAHLNTGELFF. The DNA read from the CDR3 is TGTGCCAGTTCCTCCGGGGGAGCCCATTTGAACACCGGGGAG. Filled out from reference TRBV19 and TRBJ2-2, the complete variable domain reads DGGITQSPKYLFRKEGQNVTLSCEQNLNHDAMYWYRQDPGQGLRLIYYSQIVNDFQKGDIAEGYSVSREKKESFPLTVTSAQKNPTAFYLCASSSGGAHLNTGELFFGEGSRLTVL.

Comment on this clone: Coverage ceases 3 residues before the CDR3 finishes, and the germline J gene fills in the end. The chain has TRBV19 and TRBJ2-1; TRBD1 matches 10 bases. The V gene's germline CDR1 is LNHDA and CDR2 SQIVND (reference sequence). Trimming at V came to 7 bases and at J to 5 bases, leaving 5 bases not matched to a gene. The CDR3 has 14 amino acids. The CDR3 reads CASKRQGANNEQFF. The part of the CDR3 DNA that was read is TGTGCCAGTAAACGACAGGGGGCGAACAATGAG.

About this clone: The read falls 3 residues short of the CDR3 end, and the missing part is taken from the germline J gene. The chain has TRBV18 and TRBJ1-4, with a possible D match to TRBD1 (5 bases). The germline CDR1 and CDR2 sequences are KGHSH and LQKENI. The CDR3 runs to 15 residues. Trimming cost V 1 base and J 7 bases, with 13 bases left between them. The CDR3 bases that were read are TGTGCCAGCTCACCACTAGAAGGGGCTGGTGAAAAA. This encodes CASSPLEGAGEK. The whole CDR3 is CASSPLEGAGEKLFF.

Worth noting for this clone: The CDR3 is cut off 3 residues early in the read; its end comes from the germline J gene. V usage is TRBV20-1 and J usage is TRBJ1-4, with 9 positions matching TRBD1. CDR1 is DFQATT, CDR2 SNEGSKA, per germline (reference sequence). This CDR3 is built from 13 residues. V dropped 8 bases and J dropped 8; count of bases not matched to a gene: 9. The DNA read from the CDR3 is TGCAGTACGGGGGACAGGGAGACGGAAAAA. This sequence encodes CSTGDRETEK. The entire CDR3 protein reads CSTGDRETEKLFF.

Of note for this clone: The read terminates 3 residues ahead of where the CDR3 ends, so the germline J gene completes it. The chain joins TRBV27 to TRBJ2-7; the D gene is possibly TRBD2 (6 bases). Germline V gives CDR1 MNHEY, CDR2 SMNVEV (reference sequence). V was shortened by 4 bases and J by 6 bases, with 10 bases between the two germline ends. This CDR3 has 12 residues. Incomplete CDR3 DNA: TGTGCCAGCAGTTCCATGGGGGGCGAG. Residues: CASSSMGGE. The full CDR3 protein reads CASSSMGGEQYF.

About this clone: The read is 3 residues too short to cover the CDR3 end, so that end is filled in from the germline J gene. This chain joins TRBV20-1 and TRBJ2-5; a possible D gene is TRBD1 (5 bases). The V end was cut by 7 bases, the J end by 2 bases, with 8 bases between. The germline CDR1 and CDR2 sequences are DFQATT and SNEGSKA (reference sequence). The CDR3 spans 11 residues. The DNA read from the CDR3 is TGCAGTGGATACAGGCAAGAGACC. This sequence encodes CSGYRQET. The entire CDR3 reads CSGYRQETQYF.

Comment on this clone: Coverage ceases 3 residues before the CDR3 finishes, and the germline J gene fills in the end. The chain links TRBV20-1 to TRBJ2-2; TRBD1 matches at 7 bases. CDR1 and CDR2 from the germline V gene are DFQATT and SNEGSKA (reference sequence). This CDR3 has 15 residues. CDR3 sequence: CSARGWGTDIEKLFF. Incomplete CDR3 DNA: TGCAGTGCTAGAGGGTGGGGGACAGACATTGAAAAG.

In the case of this clone: The read comes to an end 3 residues before the CDR3 does, leaving the germline J gene to fill in the end. J is TRBJ1-2 and V is TRBV7-2; D is unclear. This CDR3 has 14 amino acids. Germline loops: CDR1 SGHTA, CDR2 FQGNSA. Deletions cut 1 base from V and 0 bases from J, with 6 bases between. The CDR3 sequence is CASSLGSPNYGYTF. CDR3 DNA (partial): TGTGCCAGCAGCTTAGGCAGTCCTAACTATGGC.

Concerning this clone itself: The read terminates 3 residues before the CDR3 end, so the remaining end is supplied by the germline J gene. The chain joins TRBV28 to TRBJ2-1; possibly TRBD2 for D (6 bases). Germline V gives CDR1 MDHEN, CDR2 SYDVKM. V was shortened by 6 bases and J by 4 bases, with 19 bases between the two germline ends. This CDR3 region has 16 residues. Partial CDR3 DNA: TGTGCCAGCAGCTCCCCCTCCGGGGACTTATACAATGAG. It is translated as CASSSPSGDLYNE. The complete CDR3 sequence is CASSSPSGDLYNEQFF. Drawing the rest from reference TRBV28 and TRBJ2-1, the complete variable domain is DVKVTQSSRYLVKRTGEKVFLECVQDMDHENMFWYRQDPGLGLRLIYFSYDVKMKEKGDIPEGYSVSREKKERFSLILESASTNQTSMYLCASSSPSGDLYNEQFFGPGTRLTVL.

Turning to this clone: An end of the junction does not agree with germline; a read error may underlie this. Read coverage stops 3 residues before the CDR3 terminus; the germline J gene supplies the remainder. The V gene is TRBV4-2, the J gene TRBJ2-7; 9 bases line up with TRBD1. CDR1 and CDR2 from the germline V gene are LGHNA and YNFKEQ. This CDR3 spans 14 amino acids. The CDR3 loop reads CASSPGQGDYEQYF. The sequenced part of the CDR3 DNA is TGCGCCAGCAGCCCGGGACAGGGTGATTACGAG.

Comments on this clone: The CDR3 end lies 3 residues beyond the end of the read and is filled in from the germline J gene. The V call is TRBV5-1, the J call TRBJ2-3, with TRBD2 as a possible D gene (6 bases). Germline lookup yields CDR1 SGHRS and CDR2 YFSETQ. V gave up 6 bases and J gave up 2 bases, with 13 bases separating them. The length of the CDR3 is 14 residues. CDR3 bases read: TGCGCCAGCAATCTCCGGGGGTACACAGATACG. This translates into CASNLRGYTDT. In full, the CDR3 reads CASNLRGYTDTQYF.

Regarding this clone: The read ends 3 residues early relative to the CDR3; the germline J gene fills the gap. The chain is built from TRBV6-2 or TRBV6-3 and TRBJ2-3, with 8 nucleotides matching TRBD2. V shed 2 bases, J shed 2 bases, and the junction held 6 bases outside the gene matches. CDR1 and CDR2 from the germline V gene are MNHEY and SVGEGT. This CDR3 is built from 16 residues. This chain's CDR3 is CASSYPRGGDTDTQYF. The sequenced part of the CDR3 DNA is TGTGCCAGCAGTTACCCCCGGGGGGGGGACACAGATACG.

Details on this clone: The read terminates 3 residues before the CDR3 end, so the remaining end is supplied by the germline J gene. The chain joins TRBV19 to TRBJ2-3; 7 bases match TRBD1. CDR1 is LNHDA, CDR2 SQIVND, per germline (reference sequence). This CDR3 comprises 15 residues. The CDR3 sequence: CASQPSGGEGETQYF. The part of the CDR3 DNA that was read is TGTGCCAGCCAGCCCTCAGGGGGTGAAGGGGAGACG.

A word on this clone: Read data end 3 residues before the CDR3 end; the end is taken from the germline J gene. V usage is TRBV30 and J usage is TRBJ1-1; 8 positions agree with TRBD1. With V trimmed by 0 bases and J by 4 bases, 7 bases remained unmatched. Germline loops: CDR1 GTSNPN, CDR2 SVGIG (reference sequence). CDR3 length: 15 amino acids. Partial CDR3 DNA: TGTGCCTGGAGTGTACGGGACAGGATTGGCACTGAA. Translation gives CAWSVRDRIGTE. The whole CDR3 is CAWSVRDRIGTEAFF.

With respect to this clone: The CDR3 end falls 3 residues outside the read, so it is completed with the germline J gene. This sequence joins TRBV12-3 or TRBV12-4 and TRBJ1-4; weak D call: TRBD1 (5 bases). Between the trimmed V and J ends, which lost 5 bases and 4 bases, there was a span of 17 bases. This CDR3 is built from 16 residues. The CDR3 region is CASSRLQGGGNEKLFF. The sequenced CDR3 bases are TGTGCCAGCAGTCGCCTCCAGGGAGGAGGTAATGAAAAA.

Notes on this clone: The junction does not match germline at one end; this may be a read error. CDR3 amino acids: CAGSDAGESYGYTF. The sequenced part of the CDR3 DNA is TGTGCCGGCAGTGATGCAGGGGAAAGCTATGGC. This chain links TRBV6-1 with TRBJ1-2; maybe TRBD1 (6 bases). With the read ending 3 residues before the CDR3 end, the germline J gene is used to fill in that end. This CDR3 spans 14 amino acids. Per the germline V gene, CDR1 is MNHNS and CDR2 is SASEGT.

In the case of this clone: From the germline J gene comes the end of the CDR3, since the read stops 3 residues before it. The chain employs TRBV6-1 and TRBJ1-1; D is ambiguous. Germline V gene data show CDR1 as MNHNS and CDR2 as SASEGT. CDR3 length: 12 residues. CDR3 residues: CASSEPGLEAFF. The sequenced part of the CDR3 DNA is TGTGCCAGCAGTGAACCCGGACTGGAA.

The DNA read from the CDR3 is TGCAGTGCTAGAGATGGGGAGACAGGTTATAATGAAAAG. It yields the protein CSARDGETGYNEK. The full-length CDR3 reads as CSARDGETGYNEKLFF. V gene TRBV20-1 combines with J gene TRBJ2-2, with D perhaps TRBD1 (6 bases). The CDR3 end lies 3 residues beyond the end of the read and is filled in from the germline J gene. The germline CDR1 and CDR2 sequences are DFQATT and SNEGSKA (reference sequence). CDR3 length: 16 residues.

In regard to this clone: The read gets to within 3 residues of the CDR3 end, and the germline J gene fills in the rest. The V gene is TRBV20-1, the J gene TRBJ1-6; D is uncertain. Deletions cut 2 bases from V and 11 bases from J, with 16 bases between. Germline V gene data show CDR1 as DFQATT and CDR2 as SNEGSKA (reference sequence). The CDR3 is 14 residues long. CDR3 residues: CSARLGNINTPLHF. The DNA read from the CDR3 is TGCAGTGCTAGACTGGGCAACATAAATACACCC.

For this clone: Read coverage stops 3 residues before the CDR3 terminus; the germline J gene supplies the remainder. The chain employs TRBV13 and TRBJ2-1, with 8 bases lining up with TRBD2. V trimming: 4 bases; J trimming: 0 bases; junction bases outside the gene matches: 5. The CDR3 runs to 16 residues. The germline gives CDR1 PRHDT, CDR2 FYEKMQ (reference sequence). The CDR3 bases that were read are TGTGCCAGCAGCTCGCAGCGGGGGCCCTCCTACAATGAG. Its protein product is CASSSQRGPSYNE. The entire CDR3 is CASSSQRGPSYNEQFF.

On this clone: The read stops 3 residues short of the end of the CDR3; the missing end is completed from the germline J gene. This sequence joins TRBV7-9 and TRBJ2-7; 12 nucleotides agree with TRBD2. From germline, CDR1 is SEHNR and CDR2 FQNEAQ (reference sequence). CDR3 length equals 15 residues. V shed 3 bases and J 5 bases; nucleotides not matched to a gene: 5. This CDR3 is CASSLGRTSGDEQYF. The sequenced part of the CDR3 DNA is TGTGCCAGCAGCTTGGGTCGGACTAGCGGGGACGAG.

Incomplete CDR3 DNA: TGTGCCAGCAGTTGGCAGGGTGGCACTGAA. Translating gives CASSWQGGTE. The full CDR3 is CASSWQGGTEAFF. The V and J genes are TRBV13 and TRBJ1-1; possible D gene TRBD1, 5 bases. The read falls 3 residues short of the CDR3 end, and the missing part is taken from the germline J gene. The CDR3 totals 13 residues. The V gene's germline CDR1 is PRHDT and CDR2 FYEKMQ (reference sequence). V shed 6 bases and J shed 4 bases, with 12 bases lying between them. The full variable domain, with the rest looked up from reference TRBV13 and TRBJ1-1, is AAGVIQSPRHLIKEKRETATLKCYPIPRHDTVYWYQQGPGQDPQFLISFYEKMQSDKGSIPDRFSAQQFSDYHSELNMSSLELGDSALYFCASSWQGGTEAFFGQGTRLTVV.

Details on this clone: The read is 3 residues too short to cover the CDR3 end, so that end is filled in from the germline J gene. The rearrangement joins TRBV19 to TRBJ2-3, with a tentative D call TRBD1 (6 bases). The CDR3 is 12 residues long. Germline CDR1 reads LNHDA; CDR2 reads SQIVND (reference sequence). CDR3 DNA, as far as it was read: TGTGCCAGTAAACAGGGAGATCAGCCG. Translation: CASKQGDQP. The CDR3 reads in full as CASKQGDQPQYF.

Comment on this clone: The read is 3 residues too short to cover the CDR3 end, so that end is filled in from the germline J gene. The J gene is TRBJ2-1, the V gene TRBV28; 9 positions match TRBD1. Germline V lookup: CDR1 MDHEN, CDR2 SYDVKM. Unmatched junction bases numbered 8, after V lost 10 bases and J lost 7 bases. The CDR3 covers 13 residues. The sequenced CDR3 bases are TGTGCCATCGTAGGACAGGGGATGAATGAG. Protein product: CAIVGQGMNE. The CDR3 as a whole reads CAIVGQGMNEQFF.

A word on this clone: The CDR3 is cut off 3 residues early in the read; its end comes from the germline J gene. The J gene is TRBJ1-5, the V gene TRBV7-9; D is unresolved. Germline CDR1 reads SEHNR; CDR2 reads FQNEAQ (reference sequence). CDR3 length: 13 residues. V was shortened by 5 bases and J by 2 bases, with 7 bases between the two germline ends. The chain's CDR3 is CASSTDGNQPQHF. CDR3 DNA (partial): TGTGCCAGCAGCACAGATGGCAATCAGCCC.

Regarding this clone: The read terminates 3 residues ahead of where the CDR3 ends, so the germline J gene completes it. The V gene is TRBV2, the J gene TRBJ2-3, with a possible D match to TRBD2 (6 bases). The CDR3 sequence is 12 residues long. Per the germline V gene, CDR1 is SNHLY and CDR2 is FYNNEI. Trimming shortened V by 4 bases and J by 4 bases, and 6 bases separated the two germline ends. CDR3: CASSAGADTQYF. Partial CDR3 DNA: TGTGCCAGCAGTGCGGGGGCAGATACG.